This T cell receptor (beta chain) emerged from a study of shared clonotypes between healthy human individuals. Study context: The composition of the donors was a couple of women and a few men aged 18 to 49. Findings of the study overall: Researchers sampled blood only, noting tissue repertoires likely differ.

Ten immunoSEQ deep assay plates served to sequence unsorted PBMC DNA. In the authors' methods: Junction-only sequences without quality scores came from ImmunoSEQ, so filtering differed. Method: immunoSEQ multiplex PCR; TCRdb's copy keeps in-frame clones and lacks some. That table furnishes V, J and clone size, whereas the DNA furnished D and trimming. The data hold about 490,000 clones, with approximately 80% observed a single time. This clone has only a few counts. The antigen is unknown. The clonotype originates from a woman aged 40 to 50 in good health. Some clones in this sample may be carry-over from other donors' samples. Sample: PBMCs.

The DNA for the CDR3 is TGCAGCGTTGCAGGAGGGGATCTTTACTATGGCTACACCTTC. This sequence encodes CSVAGGDLYYGYTF. This chain connects TRBV29-1 to TRBJ1-2; TRBD1 might be the D (5 bases). Per germline, CDR1 SQVTM and CDR2 ANQGSEA. Trimming took off 4 bases at V and 3 bases at J, with 15 bases between the two ends. The CDR3 covers 14 residues.